Listed here is a single TCR beta chain. The sequence runs out 3 residues before the end of the CDR3; the remainder is reconstructed from the germline J gene. The data belong to a study of Tregs in tolerant kidney transplant recipients. J lost 2 bases, V lost 2 bases, and 5 bases had no gene match. Germline CDR1 DFQATT, CDR2 SNEGSKA (reference sequence). This CDR3 spans 14 amino acids. Mixed chimerism was transient after nonmyeloablative marrow transplants from related graft donors. Profiled with immunoSEQ multiplex PCR; TCRdb holds only in-frame clones, not every one. The table counts approximately 30,000 clones; under 2% lies in the top ten.

The receptor was derived from a human patient who received a combined kidney and bone marrow transplant. Some T cells may be supplied by the graft donor. The sequenced sample was CD4+ T cells from blood (PBMCs), obtained 24 months after the transplant. This chain links TRBV20-1 with TRBJ2-7, with 8 bases lining up with TRBD2. The CDR3 bases that were read are TGCAGTGCTAGAAAACTAGCGGAGCCCTACGAG. It codes for CSARKLAEPYE. From start to end, the CDR3 is CSARKLAEPYEQYF.